This T cell receptor beta chain comes out of a study of radiation and T cells in renal cell carcinoma. Assay: immunoSEQ multiplex PCR; the TCRdb copy retains only in-frame clones and omits some. The sample contains about 150,000 clones, 88% of which appear only once. In this sample, this clone turned up once. Sample time point: baseline pretreatment blood. As for treatment: 15 Gy SBRT to primary tumor, nephrectomy 4 weeks later. CDR3 length: 16 amino acids. The ends were cut back, 3 bases at V and 5 bases at J, with 15 bases in the middle. Germline lookup yields CDR1 SGHRS and CDR2 YFSETQ. V usage is TRBV5-1 and J usage is TRBJ1-6, with D possibly TRBD1 on 6 matching bases. The origin of this receptor is a woman aged 70-85 years with renal cell carcinoma. This sample comprised blood, obtained from a patient whose treatment included radiotherapy and nephrectomy. The CDR3 sequence: CASSSYRELHNSPLHF. The CDR3 bases are TGCGCCAGCAGCTCCTACAGGGAACTACATAATTCACCCCTCCACTTT. Full variable domain (outside the CDR3, taken from reference TRBV5-1 and TRBJ1-6): KAGVTQTPRYLIKTRGQQVTLSCSPISGHRSVSWYQQTPGQGLQFLFEYFSETQRNKGNFPGRFSGRQFSNSRSEMNVSTLELGDSALYLCASSSYRELHNSPLHFGNGTRLTVT.